The entry below describes one T cell receptor beta chain. How the authors handled the data: Amplification of reference gene primers provided the estimated nucleated cell counts. The table came from immunoSEQ multiplex PCR; TCRdb's copy has only in-frame clones and leaves some out. That table supplies the V and J calls and clone size; D and trimming were determined from the DNA. The table includes around 120,000 clones, over 80% detected once. This sample was taken from a study of blood T cell repertoires in COVID-19. About the research overall: COVID-19 samples from acute and convalescent phases originated in the United States, Italy and Spain. T cells, B-cell-depleted T cells, or PBMCs provided the cDNA or gDNA that served as material.

The germline V gene encodes CDR1 SGHTA and CDR2 FQGTGA. This CDR3 contains 15 residues. Between the trimmed V and J ends, which lost 2 bases and 0 bases, there was a span of 9 bases. The sample taken for sequencing was peripheral blood. The sequence was obtained from a woman between 65 and 79 years old with acute or convalescent COVID-19. V gene TRBV7-3 combines with J gene TRBJ2-3; TRBD2 is a possible D gene (5 bases). The CDR3 sequence is CASSLGGLSTDTQYF. CDR3 DNA: TGTGCCAGCAGCTTAGGCGGGCTTAGCACAGATACGCAGTATTTT. The whole variable domain, remainder taken from reference TRBV7-3 and TRBJ2-3, is GAGVSQTPSNKVTEKGKYVELRCDPISGHTALYWYRQSLGQGPEFLIYFQGTGAADDSGLPNDRFFAVRPEGSVSTLKIQRTERGDSAVYLCASSLGGLSTDTQYFGPGTRLTVL.